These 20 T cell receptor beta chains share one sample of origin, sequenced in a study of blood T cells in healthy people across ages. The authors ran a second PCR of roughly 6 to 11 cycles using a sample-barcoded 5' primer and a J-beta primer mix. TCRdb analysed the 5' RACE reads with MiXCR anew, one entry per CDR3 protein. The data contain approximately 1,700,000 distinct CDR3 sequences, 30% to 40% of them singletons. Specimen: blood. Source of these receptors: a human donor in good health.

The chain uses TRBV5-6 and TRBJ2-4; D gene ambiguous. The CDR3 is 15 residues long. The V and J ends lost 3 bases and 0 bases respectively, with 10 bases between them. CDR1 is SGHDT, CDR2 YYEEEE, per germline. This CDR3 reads CASSWKQRAKNIQYF. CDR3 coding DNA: TGTGCCAGCAGCTGGAAACAGAGAGCCAAAAACATTCAGTACTTC.

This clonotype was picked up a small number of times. For the CDR3, the DNA is TGCAGTGCTAGAGTGGGCGGAAACTATGGCTACACCTTC. Its protein product is CSARVGGNYGYTF. This chain connects TRBV20-1 to TRBJ1-2, with D unclear. Germline CDR1 DFQATT, CDR2 SNEGSKA (reference sequence). This CDR3 is built from 13 residues. Trimming cost V 1 base and J 2 bases, with 8 bases left between them.

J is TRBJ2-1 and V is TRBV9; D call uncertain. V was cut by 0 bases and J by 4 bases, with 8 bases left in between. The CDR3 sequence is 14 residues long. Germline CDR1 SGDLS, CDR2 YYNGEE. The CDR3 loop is CASSVGDRYNEQFF. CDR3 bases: TGTGCCAGCAGCGTAGGGGATAGATACAATGAGCAGTTCTTC.

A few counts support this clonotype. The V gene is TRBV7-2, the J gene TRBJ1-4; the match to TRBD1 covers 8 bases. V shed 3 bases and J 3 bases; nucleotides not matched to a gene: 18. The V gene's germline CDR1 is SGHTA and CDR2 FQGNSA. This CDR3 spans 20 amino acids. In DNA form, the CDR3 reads TGTGCCAGCAGCTTTAGGCTAATTGCAGGGGGCTTTCCTTCTAATGAAAAACTGTTTTTT. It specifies CASSFRLIAGGFPSNEKLFF.

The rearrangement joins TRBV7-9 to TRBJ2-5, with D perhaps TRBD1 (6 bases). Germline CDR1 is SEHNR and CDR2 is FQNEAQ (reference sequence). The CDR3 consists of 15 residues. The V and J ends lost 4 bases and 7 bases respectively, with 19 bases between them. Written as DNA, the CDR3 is TGTGCCAGCAGCTCCAACAGGGAAGGGGTTGGGACCCAGTACTTC. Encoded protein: CASSSNREGVGTQYF.

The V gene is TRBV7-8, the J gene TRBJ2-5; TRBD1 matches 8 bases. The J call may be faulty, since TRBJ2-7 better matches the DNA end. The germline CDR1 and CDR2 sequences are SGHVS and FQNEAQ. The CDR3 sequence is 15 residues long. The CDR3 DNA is TGTGCCAGCAGCTTAGTATCAGGGACAGGCTACGAGCAGTACTTC. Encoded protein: CASSLVSGTGYEQYF.

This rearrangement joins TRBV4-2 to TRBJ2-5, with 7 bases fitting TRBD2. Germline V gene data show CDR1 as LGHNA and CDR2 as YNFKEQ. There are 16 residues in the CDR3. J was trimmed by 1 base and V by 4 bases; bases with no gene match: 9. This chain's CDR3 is CASSPSRAGVQETQYF. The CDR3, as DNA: TGTGCCAGCAGCCCGAGTCGGGCGGGGGTCCAAGAGACCCAGTACTTC.

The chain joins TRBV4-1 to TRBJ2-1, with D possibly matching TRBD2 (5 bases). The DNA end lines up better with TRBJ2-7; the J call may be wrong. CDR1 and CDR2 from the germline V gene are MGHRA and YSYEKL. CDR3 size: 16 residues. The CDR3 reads CASSQDVRRGIYEQYF. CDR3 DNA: TGCGCCAGCAGCCAAGATGTCCGACGGGGAATCTACGAGCAGTACTTC.

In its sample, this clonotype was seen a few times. CDR3 bases: TGTGCCATCAGATCGACAGGGAGCTCCTACGAGCAGTACTTC. Amino acids: CAIRSTGSSYEQYF. V and J are TRBV10-3 and TRBJ2-7, with 7 bases matching TRBD1. The junction had 5 bases not matched to a gene; V was cut back by 6 bases and J by 0 bases. The CDR3 consists of 14 residues. Germline V CDR1 and CDR2: ENHRY, SYGVKD.

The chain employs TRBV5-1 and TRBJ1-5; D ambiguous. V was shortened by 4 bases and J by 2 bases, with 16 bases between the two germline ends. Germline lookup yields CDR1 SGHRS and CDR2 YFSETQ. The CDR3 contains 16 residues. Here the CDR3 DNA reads TGCGCCAGCAGCCCATCTGCGGGCCAGGGCAATCAGCCCCAGCATTTT. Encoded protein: CASSPSAGQGNQPQHF.

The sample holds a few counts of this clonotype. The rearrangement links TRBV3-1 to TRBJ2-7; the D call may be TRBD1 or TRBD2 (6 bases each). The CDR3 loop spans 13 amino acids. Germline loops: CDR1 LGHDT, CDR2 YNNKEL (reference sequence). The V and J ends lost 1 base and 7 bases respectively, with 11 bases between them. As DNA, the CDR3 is TGTGCCAGCAGCCAAGGGGGGGCGAGAGAGCAGTACTTC. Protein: CASSQGGAREQYF.

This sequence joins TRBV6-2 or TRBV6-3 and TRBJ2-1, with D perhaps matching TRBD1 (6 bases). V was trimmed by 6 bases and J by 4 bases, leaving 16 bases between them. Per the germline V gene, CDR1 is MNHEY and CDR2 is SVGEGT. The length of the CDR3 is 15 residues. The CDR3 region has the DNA TGTGCCAGCAGCCTAAGGAGGACAGTTTACAATGAGCAGTTCTTC. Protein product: CASSLRRTVYNEQFF.

The CDR3 loop reads CASRLLITETQYF. Here the CDR3 DNA reads TGTGCCAGCAGACTCCTCATTACGGAGACCCAGTACTTC. This chain uses TRBV2 with TRBJ2-5, with D hard to call. The germline gives CDR1 SNHLY, CDR2 FYNNEI. This CDR3 is 13 amino acids long. V lost 6 bases, J lost 5 bases, and 13 bases lay in between.

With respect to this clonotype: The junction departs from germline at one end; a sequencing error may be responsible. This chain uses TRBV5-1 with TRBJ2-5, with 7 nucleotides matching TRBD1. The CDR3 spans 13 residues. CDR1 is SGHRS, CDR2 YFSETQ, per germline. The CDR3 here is CASSSGTAETQYF. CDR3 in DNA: TGTGCCAGCAGCTCCGGGACAGCAGAGACCCAGTACTTC.

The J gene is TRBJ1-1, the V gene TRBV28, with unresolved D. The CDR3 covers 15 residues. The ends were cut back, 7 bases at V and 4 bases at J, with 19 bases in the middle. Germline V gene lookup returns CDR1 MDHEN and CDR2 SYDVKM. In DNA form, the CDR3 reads TGTGCCAGCAAGATCTCGACACTCGTAAGCACTGAAGCTTTCTTT. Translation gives CASKISTLVSTEAFF.

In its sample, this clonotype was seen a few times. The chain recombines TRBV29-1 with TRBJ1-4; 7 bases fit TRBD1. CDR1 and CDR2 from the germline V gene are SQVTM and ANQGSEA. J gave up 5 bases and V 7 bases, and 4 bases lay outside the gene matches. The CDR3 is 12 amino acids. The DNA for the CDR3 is TGCAGCGCGGGACAGTTAAATGAAAAACTGTTTTTT. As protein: CSAGQLNEKLFF.

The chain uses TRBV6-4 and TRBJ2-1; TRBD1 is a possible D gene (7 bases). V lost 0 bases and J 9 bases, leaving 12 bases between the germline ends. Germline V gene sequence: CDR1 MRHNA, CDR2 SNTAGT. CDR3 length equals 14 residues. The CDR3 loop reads CASSDSGGGGEQFF. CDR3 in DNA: TGTGCCAGCAGTGACTCAGGAGGGGGCGGTGAGCAGTTCTTC.

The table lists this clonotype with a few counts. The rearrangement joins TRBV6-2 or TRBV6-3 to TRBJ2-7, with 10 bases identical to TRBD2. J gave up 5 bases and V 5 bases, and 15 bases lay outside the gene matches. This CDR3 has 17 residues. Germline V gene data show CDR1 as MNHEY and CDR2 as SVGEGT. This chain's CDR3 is CASSRRSIGLADDEQYF. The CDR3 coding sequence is TGTGCCAGCAGTCGGCGGAGTATCGGACTAGCGGACGACGAGCAGTACTTC.

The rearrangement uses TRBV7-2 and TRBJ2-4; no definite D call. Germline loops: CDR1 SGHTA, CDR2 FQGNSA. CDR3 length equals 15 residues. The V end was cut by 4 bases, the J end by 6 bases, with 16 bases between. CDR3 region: CASSSQFGVGNIQYF. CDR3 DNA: TGTGCCAGCAGCTCCCAATTTGGGGTAGGAAACATTCAGTACTTC. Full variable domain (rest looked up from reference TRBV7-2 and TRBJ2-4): GAGVSQSPSNKVTEKGKDVELRCDPISGHTALYWYRQSLGQGLEFLIYFQGNSAPDKSGLPSDRFSAERTGGSVSTLTIQRTQQEDSAVYLCASSSQFGVGNIQYFGAGTRLSVL.

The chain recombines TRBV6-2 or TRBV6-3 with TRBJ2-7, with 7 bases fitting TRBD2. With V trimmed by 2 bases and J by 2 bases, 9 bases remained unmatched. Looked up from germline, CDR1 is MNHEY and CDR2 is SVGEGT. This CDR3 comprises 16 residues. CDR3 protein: CASSYPLSGVTYEQYF. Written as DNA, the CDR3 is TGTGCCAGCAGTTACCCCTTGAGCGGGGTAACCTACGAGCAGTACTTC.